The rows below give T cell receptor beta chains drawn from one sample of a study of regulatory T cells in long-lasting Graves disease. TCRdb fed the multiplex PCR reads into MiXCR, producing one record per CDR3 protein. The sample has fewer than 350,000 distinct CDR3 sequences, roughly 18% seen once. The sample in question was peripheral blood mononuclear cells (PBMCs), obtained at new diagnosis, from a patient treated with antithyroid drugs. All receptors come from a female donor with Graves disease. Each CDR3 is given with its conserved first and last residue.

V gene: TRBV11-3
J gene: TRBJ2-1
CDR3 protein: CASSVASPEYYNEQFF

V gene: TRBV10-1
J gene: TRBJ2-1
CDR3 protein: CASSERTSGSYEQFF

V gene: TRBV7-9
J gene: TRBJ2-3
CDR3 protein: CASSLAGRGRQYF

V gene: TRBV2
J gene: TRBJ2-1
CDR3 protein: CASSEERTSGYNEQFF

V gene: TRBV27
J gene: TRBJ1-2
CDR3 protein: CASRTSGRANYGYTF

V gene: TRBV2
J gene: TRBJ2-3
CDR3 protein: CASSFVAVPSDTQYF

V gene: TRBV28
J gene: TRBJ2-1
CDR3 protein: CASSSGTGGTYNEQFF

V gene: TRBV10-1
J gene: TRBJ2-7
CDR3 protein: CASSDPGTSAYEQYF

V gene: TRBV4-1
J gene: TRBJ1-2
CDR3 protein: CASGGQGVRNYGYTF

V gene: TRBV12-3/TRBV12-4
J gene: TRBJ2-5
CDR3 protein: CASSDRTRSQTQYF

V gene: TRBV27
J gene: -
CDR3 protein: CASRAGTSGSYNEQFF

V gene: TRBV20-1
J gene: TRBJ2-7
CDR3 protein: CSASILAGRYEQYF

V gene: TRBV28
J gene: TRBJ1-5
CDR3 protein: CASSRDSRQPQHF

V gene: TRBV12-3/TRBV12-4
J gene: TRBJ2-5
CDR3 protein: CASTSVGFQETQYF

V gene: TRBV6-2/TRBV6-3
J gene: TRBJ2-2
CDR3 protein: CASKLWFANTGELFF

V gene: TRBV9
J gene: TRBJ2-7
CDR3 protein: CASSLREREDSYEQYF

V gene: TRBV4-1
J gene: TRBJ2-4
CDR3 protein: CASSQEGGKNIQYF

V gene: TRBV7-9
J gene: TRBJ1-2
CDR3 protein: CASVRTGTGGWANYGYTF

V gene: TRBV4-1
J gene: TRBJ2-6
CDR3 protein: CASSQVRDRAVGANVLTF

V gene: TRBV5-8
J gene: TRBJ2-1
CDR3 protein: CAGTAGDSGGGFDEQFF

V gene: TRBV12-3/TRBV12-4
J gene: TRBJ2-5
CDR3 protein: CASRLAGEETQYF

V gene: TRBV6-5
J gene: TRBJ2-5
CDR3 protein: CASSYSHGAQETQYF

V gene: TRBV30
J gene: TRBJ2-3
CDR3 protein: CAWTVRGSTDTQYF

V gene: TRBV6-2/TRBV6-3
J gene: TRBJ1-6
CDR3 protein: CASSYHRDGNNSPLHF

V gene: TRBV27
J gene: TRBJ1-6
CDR3 protein: CASSWRESPLHF

V gene: TRBV3-1
J gene: TRBJ1-2
CDR3 protein: CASSQDRRDRVGYGYTF

V gene: TRBV10-3
J gene: TRBJ2-1
CDR3 protein: CATGDSLQGNEQFF